These 15 T cell receptor beta chains were sequenced from one sample in a study of spatial heterogeneity in lung cancer. Time point of the sample: sample taken at primary tumor resection. Extraction of whole RNA from tumor, nontumor lung or frozen PBMC preceded unsorted sequencing. In TCRdb, the 5' RACE reads were re-called with MiXCR into one record per CDR3 protein. The sample records under 75,000 distinct CDR3 sequences, 10% to 15% being singletons. Specimen: PBMCs, collected at surgery. All receptors derive from a male donor with early-stage non-small cell lung cancer.

This chain joins TRBV20-1 and TRBJ1-6, with D possibly being TRBD1 (6 bases). This CDR3 is built from 12 residues. CDR1 and CDR2 from the germline V gene are DFQATT and SNEGSKA (reference sequence). In DNA, the CDR3 is TGCGGATCAGGGGCGGCTAATTCACCCCTCCACTTT. Protein sequence: CGSGAANSPLHF.

As regards this clonotype: At one of its ends the junction is not consistent with the germline gene, which may arise from a read error. The V call is TRBV5-6, the J call TRBJ1-2; the D gene is possibly TRBD1 (5 bases). The CDR3 loop spans 11 amino acids. Germline values: CDR1 SGHDT, CDR2 YYEEEE. The CDR3 region has the DNA TGTGCCAGCAGCTGGAGTTCGGACACTGCCTTC. It codes for CASSWSSDTAF.

This clonotype was found a few times. The chain employs TRBV18 and TRBJ1-2; D may be TRBD1 (5 bases). The CDR3 runs 15 residues. The ends were cut back, 6 bases at V and 3 bases at J, with 17 bases in the middle. Germline CDR1 is KGHSH and CDR2 is LQKENI. CDR3 in amino acids: CASSPLDRADYGYTF. In DNA, the CDR3 is TGTGCCAGCTCCCCTCTAGACAGAGCGGACTATGGCTACACCTTC.

The chain joins TRBV29-1 to TRBJ1-1, with 8 bases matching TRBD1. Germline CDR1 is SQVTM and CDR2 is ANQGSEA. This CDR3 region has 14 residues. The J segment lost 5 bases and the V segment lost 6 bases, leaving 11 bases of the junction unmatched. CDR3 residues: CSVERQGLGTEAFF. In nucleotides, the CDR3 is TGCAGCGTGGAGCGACAGGGGCTAGGGACTGAAGCTTTCTTT.

The V call is TRBV2, the J call TRBJ2-3; possible D gene TRBD2, 6 bases. V was clipped by 3 bases and J by 9 bases, with 16 bases between them. CDR1 and CDR2 (germline): SNHLY, FYNNEI. The CDR3 has 14 amino acids. DNA for the CDR3: TGTGCCAGCAGTGACCCCGGGACTCCTGTAACGCAGTATTTT. As protein: CASSDPGTPVTQYF.

This clonotype showed up many times. The chain combines TRBV11-1 with TRBJ2-5; 9 bases match TRBD1. V was clipped by 5 bases and J by 5 bases; unmatched bases: 6. Germline V gene sequence: CDR1 SGHAT, CDR2 FQDESV (reference sequence). CDR3 length equals 14 residues. CDR3 residues: CASSRDRVGETQYF. The CDR3 nucleotides read TGTGCCAGCAGCCGGGACAGGGTCGGGGAGACCCAGTACTTC.

The chain recombines TRBV6-1 with TRBJ2-7, with D perhaps TRBD1 (5 bases). In germline, CDR1 is MNHNS, CDR2 SASEGT. The CDR3 loop spans 15 amino acids. V was pared by 2 bases and J by 5 bases, with 16 bases between. CDR3 protein: CASSERQGRVHEQYF. The CDR3 region has the DNA TGTGCCAGCAGTGAACGGCAGGGAAGGGTCCACGAGCAGTACTTC.

This clonotype was detected only a few times. V usage is TRBV6-5 and J usage is TRBJ2-1, with D hard to call. This CDR3 spans 11 amino acids. Germline-derived CDR1 and CDR2 are MNHEY and SVGAGI. Trimming shortened V by 5 bases and J by 7 bases, and 6 bases separated the two germline ends. CDR3 sequence (DNA): TGTGCCAGCAGTAAATTTAATGAGCAGTTCTTC. Translation gives CASSKFNEQFF.

This clonotype was counted ten times or more. The V and J genes are TRBV19 and TRBJ1-5; TRBD1 is a possible D gene (5 bases). V shed 3 bases and J shed 3 bases, with 15 bases lying between them. Germline V gene data show CDR1 as LNHDA and CDR2 as SQIVND (reference sequence). CDR3 length equals 16 residues. The CDR3 loop is CASSIPSGSYNQPQHF. In DNA, the CDR3 is TGTGCCAGTAGTATCCCGTCAGGGTCTTACAATCAGCCCCAGCATTTT.

This clonotype was seen repeatedly, ten times or more. This rearrangement joins TRBV29-1 to TRBJ2-7, with a possible D match to TRBD2 (5 bases). The ends were cut back, 7 bases at V and 7 bases at J, with 17 bases in the middle. The CDR3 totals 12 residues. The germline gives CDR1 SQVTM, CDR2 ANQGSEA. The CDR3 nucleotides are TGCAGCGGGAGCGCGGGTCCGTGGGAGCAGTACTTC. Amino acids: CSGSAGPWEQYF.

This clonotype has more than one count but fewer than ten. The CDR3 loop is CASRAGNPGANVLTF. CDR3 DNA: TGTGCTAGTAGGGCAGGGAACCCCGGGGCCAACGTCCTGACTTTC. V and J are TRBV12-5 and TRBJ2-6, with TRBD1 as a possible D gene (5 bases). The V and J ends lost 8 bases and 4 bases respectively, with 15 bases between them. In germline, CDR1 is LGHNT, CDR2 FRNRAP. The CDR3 contains 15 residues.

The sample holds many counts of this clonotype. The chain combines TRBV10-3 with TRBJ2-7; TRBD2 might be the D (6 bases). Germline values: CDR1 ENHRY, CDR2 SYGVKD. With 7 bases removed from V and 2 bases from J, the gap between germline ends came to 12 bases. The length of the CDR3 is 13 residues. In DNA, the CDR3 is TGTGCCATCATGGAGGGCAGTCCCTACGAGCAGTACTTC. Protein: CAIMEGSPYEQYF.

This clonotype was detected many times. CDR3 bases: TGTGCCAGCACCCCCAAGGCGGGTAGCGGAAGGGGGGTCACAGATACGCAGTATTTT. This encodes CASTPKAGSGRGVTDTQYF. The gene calls are TRBV12-3 or TRBV12-4 and TRBJ2-3, with D perhaps given as TRBD1 or TRBD2 (6 bases each). The V end lost 7 bases, the J end lost 2 bases, and 28 bases lay between the germline ends. This CDR3 is 19 amino acids long.

This clonotype occurred many times. The chain carries TRBV7-2 and TRBJ1-3, with a weak D call TRBD1 (6 bases). This CDR3 spans 16 amino acids. CDR1 is SGHTA, CDR2 FQGNSA, per germline. Trimming stripped 5 bases from V and 3 bases from J, with 17 bases between. The CDR3 nucleotides are TGTGCCAGCAGCCCCATATTCGGACAGCTTGGAAACACCATATATTTT. This codes for CASSPIFGQLGNTIYF. Together with reference TRBV7-2 and TRBJ1-3, the CDR3 gives the full variable domain: GAGVSQSPSNKVTEKGKDVELRCDPISGHTALYWYRQSLGQGLEFLIYFQGNSAPDKSGLPSDRFSAERTGGSVSTLTIQRTQQEDSAVYLCASSPIFGQLGNTIYFGEGSWLTVV.

This clonotype was seen a handful of times. The V and J genes are TRBV30 and TRBJ2-2; unclear D gene. Germline V CDR1 and CDR2: GTSNPN, SVGIG (reference sequence). V gave up 1 base and J gave up 5 bases, with 5 bases separating them. This CDR3 spans 12 amino acids. CDR3 amino acids: CAWSGQTGELFF. The CDR3 nucleotides are TGTGCCTGGAGTGGGCAGACCGGGGAGCTGTTTTTT.